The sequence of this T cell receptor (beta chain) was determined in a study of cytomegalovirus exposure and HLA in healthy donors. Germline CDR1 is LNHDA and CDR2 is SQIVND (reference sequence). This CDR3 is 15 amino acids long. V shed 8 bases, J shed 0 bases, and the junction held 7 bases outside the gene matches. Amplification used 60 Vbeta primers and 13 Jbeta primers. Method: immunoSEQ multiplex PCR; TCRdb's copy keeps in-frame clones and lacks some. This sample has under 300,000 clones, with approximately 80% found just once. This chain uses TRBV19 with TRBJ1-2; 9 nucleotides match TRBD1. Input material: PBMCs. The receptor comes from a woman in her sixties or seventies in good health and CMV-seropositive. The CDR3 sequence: CASRPGTGTNYGYTF. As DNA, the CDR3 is TGTGCCAGTCGACCTGGGACAGGGACTAACTATGGCTACACCTTC.